This is a list of T cell receptor beta chains from one sample in a study of shared clonotypes between healthy human individuals. Libraries were prepared by immunoSEQ multiplex PCR; TCRdb keeps only in-frame clonotypes and omits some of them. The table has around 1,000,000 clones, roughly 77% seen once. Source material: memory CD4+ T cells from PBMCs. The receptors come from a man aged 18 to 30 in good health. Some clones in this sample may be carry-over from other donors' samples. CDR3s include the opening cysteine and the closing phenylalanine or tryptophan. The D gene is left open where the match is weak. Size is stated for part of the rows, as once, few or many counts, or as a class when the clone is expanded.

j_call d_call v_call cdr3_length clone_size cdr3_aa cdr3_nt
TRBJ1-3 - TRBV6-1 11 - CASSQTRTIYF TGTGCCAGCAGCCAGACGAGAACCATATATTTT
TRBJ2-3 TRBD2 TRBV5-1 16 - CASSRTGTSGKDTQYF TGCGCCAGCAGCCGAACCGGGACTAGCGGGAAAGATACGCAGTATTTT
TRBJ2-1 TRBD2 TRBV7-2 16 - CASSRIAGSFYNEQFF TGTGCCAGCAGCCGCATAGCGGGGAGCTTCTACAATGAGCAGTTCTTC
TRBJ1-3 - TRBV6-9 21 - CASSYSWGHMGRRLSGNTIYF TGTGCCAGCAGTTATTCCTGGGGTCATATGGGCAGGCGCCTCTCTGGAAACACCATATATTTT
TRBJ2-1 - TRBV7-9 15 - CASSSQRLFGTEQFF TGTGCCAGCAGCTCCCAAAGGTTGTTCGGGACTGAGCAGTTCTTC
TRBJ1-1 TRBD1 TRBV25-1 12 - CASSGGTGRAFF TGTGCCAGCAGTGGTGGGACAGGCAGAGCTTTCTTT
TRBJ2-7 TRBD2 TRBV5-1 16 - CASSKGDSGGPHEQYF TGCGCCAGCAGCAAAGGTGATAGCGGGGGGCCTCACGAGCAGTACTTC
TRBJ2-3 TRBD1 TRBV2 14 - CASSRDRGPDTQYF TGTGCCAGCAGTCGGGACAGGGGCCCAGATACGCAGTATTTT
TRBJ1-2 - TRBV9 15 - CASSESEGRGYGYTF TGTGCCAGCAGCGAATCTGAGGGACGGGGCTATGGCTACACCTTC
TRBJ2-3 - TRBV9 12 many CASSVSGDTQYF TGTGCCAGCAGCGTAAGTGGAGATACGCAGTATTTT
TRBJ1-2 - TRBV6-6 13 - CASSYSGTNGYTF TGTGCCAGCAGTTACTCCGGGACAAATGGCTACACCTTC
TRBJ2-1 - TRBV30 13 - CAWRIPQEGEQFF TGTGCCTGGAGAATACCCCAGGAGGGTGAGCAGTTCTTC
TRBJ2-5 - TRBV25-1 10 - CASSEETQYF TGTGCCAGCAGTGAAGAGACCCAGTACTTC
TRBJ2-3 - TRBV29-1 14 - CSSSGRRQSDTQYF TGCAGCTCTTCAGGCAGGCGTCAGTCAGATACGCAGTATTTT
TRBJ2-3 - TRBV2 14 - CASRSKRGPDTQYF TGTGCCAGCCGCTCCAAACGGGGTCCAGATACGCAGTATTTT
TRBJ1-2 - TRBV20-1 11 - CSAQGRSGYTF TGCAGTGCCCAGGGAAGGAGCGGCTACACCTTC
TRBJ1-1 - TRBV7-9 13 - CASSLVRPNEAFF TGTGCCAGCAGCTTAGTCAGGCCGAATGAAGCTTTCTTT
TRBJ2-3 TRBD2 TRBV7-9 16 - CASSYLAGGITDTQYF TGTGCCAGCAGCTACTTAGCGGGAGGGATCACAGATACGCAGTATTTT
TRBJ1-1 - TRBV7-8 14 - CASTLSGQEVEAFF TGTGCCAGCACCCTAAGCGGGCAGGAGGTTGAAGCTTTCTTT
TRBJ2-2 TRBD2 TRBV10-1 17 - CASHGEGIGGVAGELFF TGCGCCAGCCATGGGGAGGGGATCGGAGGGGTCGCCGGGGAGCTGTTTTTT
TRBJ1-4 - TRBV11-2 16 once CASSPTRTGIGEKLFF TGTGCCAGCAGCCCCACCCGAACGGGGATCGGGGAAAAACTGTTTTTT
TRBJ2-7 TRBD2 TRBV18 17 - CASSLTAGGPGVGEQYF TGTGCCAGCTCCCTGACAGCGGGAGGGCCGGGGGTAGGCGAGCAGTACTTC
TRBJ2-4 TRBD1 TRBV6-5 14 - CASSYGGQTNIQYF TGTGCCAGCAGTTACGGGGGACAGACAAACATTCAGTACTTC
TRBJ2-5 - TRBV6-5 15 - CASSPGGATGETQYF TGTGCCAGCAGTCCTGGGGGGGCCACCGGGGAGACCCAGTACTTC
TRBJ2-7 - TRBV7-9 15 once CASSGDRSSSYEQYF TGTGCCAGCAGTGGAGACAGGTCGAGCTCCTACGAGCAGTACTTC
TRBJ2-3 - TRBV30 13 - CAWSTGLTDTQYF TGTGCCTGGAGTACGGGACTTACAGATACGCAGTATTTT
TRBJ2-5 TRBD2 TRBV6-5 15 - CASRTTSGRQETQYF TGTGCCAGCAGGACGACTAGCGGGAGGCAAGAGACCCAGTACTTC
TRBJ1-1 - TRBV29-1 12 once CSVGQGDTEAFF TGCAGCGTTGGCCAGGGTGACACTGAAGCTTTCTTT
TRBJ1-2 - TRBV18 15 - CASSATRVDNYGYTF TGTGCCAGCTCAGCAACCAGGGTAGATAACTATGGCTACACCTTC
TRBJ1-2 - TRBV5-8 13 - CASSPGSHYGYTF TGTGCCAGCAGCCCAGGGTCCCACTATGGCTACACCTTC
TRBJ2-7 TRBD2 TRBV28 16 few CASSLFRGTSGREQYF TGTGCCAGCAGTTTATTTCGGGGGACTAGCGGGAGGGAGCAGTACTTC
TRBJ2-3 - TRBV29-1 12 - CSVEVATATQYF TGCAGCGTTGAAGTAGCAACAGCTACGCAGTATTTT
TRBJ1-5 - TRBV28 15 - CASSPEIRSNQPQHF TGTGCCAGCAGTCCCGAGATCCGGAGCAATCAGCCCCAGCATTTT
TRBJ2-1 - TRBV20-1 9 - CSARPEQFF TGCAGCGCCCGCCCGGAGCAGTTCTTC
TRBJ2-4 - TRBV7-9 14 - CASSPPGGGDIQYF TGTGCCAGCAGCCCGCCGGGGGGCGGGGACATTCAGTACTTC
TRBJ1-2 TRBD1 TRBV6-5 15 - CASSYSTGLTSGYTF TGTGCCAGCAGTTACTCGACAGGGCTGACAAGTGGCTACACCTTC
TRBJ2-5 TRBD1 TRBV5-8 14 - CASSLGQGRETQYF TGTGCCAGCAGCCTGGGACAGGGACGGGAGACCCAGTACTTC
TRBJ2-7 TRBD2 TRBV5-6 14 many CASSFVGLVGEQYF TGTGCCAGCAGCTTCGTAGGACTAGTTGGCGAGCAGTACTTC
TRBJ1-3 - TRBV18 17 many CASSPIGTVSSGNTIYF TGTGCCAGCTCACCCATAGGAACCGTAAGCTCTGGAAACACCATATATTTT
TRBJ2-1 - TRBV6-5 8 - CASNEQFF TGTGCCAGCAATGAGCAGTTCTTC
TRBJ2-6 TRBD1 TRBV18 16 - CASSPTGGSGANVLTF TGTGCCAGCTCACCCACAGGGGGCTCTGGGGCCAACGTCCTGACTTTC
TRBJ2-5 TRBD1 TRBV7-9 16 - CASRPGQGHYQETQYF TGTGCCAGCAGACCCGGACAGGGGCATTACCAAGAGACCCAGTACTTC
TRBJ2-2 TRBD2 TRBV19 15 - CASSSGLVYTGELFF TGTGCCAGTAGTTCGGGACTAGTATACACCGGGGAGCTGTTTTTT
TRBJ1-4 - TRBV4-3 16 - CASSQTQFRDGEKLFF TGCGCCAGCAGCCAAACCCAGTTCAGGGACGGCGAAAAACTGTTTTTT
TRBJ2-5 TRBD1 TRBV5-1 15 - CASSLLTGAQETQYF TGCGCCAGCAGCTTGCTAACAGGGGCCCAAGAGACCCAGTACTTC
TRBJ2-1 TRBD1 TRBV11-2 16 few CASSFGSGQGYNEQFF TGTGCCAGCAGTTTTGGCTCCGGACAGGGTTACAATGAGCAGTTCTTC
TRBJ2-7 - TRBV28 14 - CASSWGGPPYEQYF TGTGCCAGCAGTTGGGGCGGGCCCCCCTACGAGCAGTACTTC
TRBJ2-1 - TRBV29-1 11 - CSGDVFDEQFF TGCAGCGGGGACGTGTTCGATGAGCAGTTCTTC
TRBJ2-7 TRBD2 TRBV4-3 19 - CASSQDPPRYLAGAGEQYF TGCGCCAGCAGCCAAGACCCCCCTAGGTACCTAGCGGGAGCAGGAGAGCAGTACTTC
TRBJ2-7 - TRBV15 14 - CATSRDRVPYEQYF TGTGCCACCAGCAGAGATCGGGTCCCCTACGAGCAGTACTTC
TRBJ2-1 TRBD2 TRBV5-1 15 - CASSSLASGPNEQFF TGCGCCAGTAGTTCTCTCGCTAGCGGGCCCAATGAGCAGTTCTTC
TRBJ2-3 - TRBV5-1 13 - CASGPGSTDTQYF TGCGCCAGCGGACCGGGCAGCACAGATACGCAGTATTTT